This T cell receptor (beta chain) was documented in a study of cytomegalovirus exposure and HLA in healthy donors. This clone has just a few counts. The protocol was immunoSEQ multiplex PCR, while the TCRdb copy is restricted to in-frame clones and leaves out a portion. Altogether about 330,000 clones are present, just over 85% being singletons, with the ten largest covering about 0.8%. V was pared by 0 bases and J by 6 bases, with 11 bases between. Germline loops: CDR1 GTSNPN, CDR2 SVGIG (reference sequence). CDR3 size: 13 residues. Sequencing was done on a sample of PBMCs. The clonotype originates from a woman under 30 in good health and CMV-seronegative. V and J are TRBV30 and TRBJ1-2, with D possibly matching TRBD1 (6 bases). The CDR3, as DNA: TGTGCCTGGAGTGTGCAGGGGATCGATGGCTACACCTTC. It specifies CAWSVQGIDGYTF.